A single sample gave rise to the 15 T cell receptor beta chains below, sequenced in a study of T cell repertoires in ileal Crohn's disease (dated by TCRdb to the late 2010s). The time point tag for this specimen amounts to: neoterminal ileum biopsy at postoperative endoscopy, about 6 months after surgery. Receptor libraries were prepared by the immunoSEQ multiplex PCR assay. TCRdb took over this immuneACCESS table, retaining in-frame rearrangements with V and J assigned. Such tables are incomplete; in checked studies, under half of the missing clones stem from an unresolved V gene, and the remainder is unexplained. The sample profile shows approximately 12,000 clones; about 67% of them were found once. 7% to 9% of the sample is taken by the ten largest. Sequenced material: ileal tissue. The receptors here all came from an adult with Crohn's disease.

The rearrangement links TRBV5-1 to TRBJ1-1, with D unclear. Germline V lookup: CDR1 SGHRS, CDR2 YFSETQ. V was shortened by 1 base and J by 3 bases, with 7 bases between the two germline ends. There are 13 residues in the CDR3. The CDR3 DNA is TGCGCCAGCAGCTTGCTTGAGGACACTGAAGCTTTCTTT. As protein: CASSLLEDTEAFF.

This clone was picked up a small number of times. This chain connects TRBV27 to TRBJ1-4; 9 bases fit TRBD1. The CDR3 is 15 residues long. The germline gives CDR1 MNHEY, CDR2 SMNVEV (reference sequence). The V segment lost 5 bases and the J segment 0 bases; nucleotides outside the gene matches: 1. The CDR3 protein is CASSGDRATNEKLFF. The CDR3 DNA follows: TGTGCCAGCAGTGGGGACAGGGCAACTAATGAAAAACTGTTTTTT.

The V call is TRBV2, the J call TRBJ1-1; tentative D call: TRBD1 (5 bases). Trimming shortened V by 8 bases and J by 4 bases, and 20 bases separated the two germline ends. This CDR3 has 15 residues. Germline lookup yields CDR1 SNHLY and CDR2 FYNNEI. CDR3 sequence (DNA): TGTGCCAGCGTCACTAACTCCTGGGGGGGCACTGAAGCTTTCTTT. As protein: CASVTNSWGGTEAFF.

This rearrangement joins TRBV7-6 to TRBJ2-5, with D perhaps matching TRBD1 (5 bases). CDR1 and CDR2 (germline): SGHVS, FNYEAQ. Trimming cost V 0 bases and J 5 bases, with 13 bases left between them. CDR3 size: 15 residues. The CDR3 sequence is CASSLAPQAWETQYF. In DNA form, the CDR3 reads TGTGCCAGCAGCTTAGCGCCACAGGCATGGGAGACCCAGTACTTC.

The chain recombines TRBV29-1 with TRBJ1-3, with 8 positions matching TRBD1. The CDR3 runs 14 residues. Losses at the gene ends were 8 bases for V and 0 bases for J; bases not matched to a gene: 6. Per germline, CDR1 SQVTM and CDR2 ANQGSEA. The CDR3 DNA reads TGCAGCTTCTCCGACAGGGGCTCTGGAAACACCATATATTTT. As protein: CSFSDRGSGNTIYF. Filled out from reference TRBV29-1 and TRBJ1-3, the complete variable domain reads SAVISQKPSRDICQRGTSLTIQCQVDSQVTMMFWYRQQPGQSLTLIATANQGSEATYESGFVIDKFPISRPNLTFSTLTVSNMSPEDSSIYLCSFSDRGSGNTIYFGEGSWLTVV.

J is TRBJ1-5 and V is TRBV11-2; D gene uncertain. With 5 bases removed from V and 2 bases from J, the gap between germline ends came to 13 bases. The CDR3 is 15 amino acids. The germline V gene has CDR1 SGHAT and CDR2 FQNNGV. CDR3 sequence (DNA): TGTGCCAGCAGCCGAGGACGGGGAGGCAATCAGCCCCAGCATTTT. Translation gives CASSRGRGGNQPQHF.

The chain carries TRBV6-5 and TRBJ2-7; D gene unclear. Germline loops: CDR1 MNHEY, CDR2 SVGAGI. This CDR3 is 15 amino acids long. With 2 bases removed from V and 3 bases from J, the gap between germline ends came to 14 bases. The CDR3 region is CASSYSATNGYEQYF. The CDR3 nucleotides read TGTGCCAGCAGTTACAGTGCGACGAACGGCTACGAGCAGTACTTC.

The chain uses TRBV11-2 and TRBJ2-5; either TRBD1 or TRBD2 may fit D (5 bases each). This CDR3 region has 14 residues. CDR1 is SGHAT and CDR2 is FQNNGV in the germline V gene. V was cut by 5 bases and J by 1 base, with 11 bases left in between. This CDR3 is CASSPSGGQETQYF. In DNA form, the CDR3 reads TGTGCCAGCAGCCCGAGTGGGGGCCAAGAGACCCAGTACTTC.

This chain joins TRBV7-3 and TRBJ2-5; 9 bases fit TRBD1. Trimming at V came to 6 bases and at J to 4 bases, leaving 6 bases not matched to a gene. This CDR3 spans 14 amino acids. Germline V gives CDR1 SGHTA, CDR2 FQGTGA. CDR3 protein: CASSSTGGRETQYF. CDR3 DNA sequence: TGTGCCAGCAGTTCTACAGGGGGCCGAGAGACCCAGTACTTC.

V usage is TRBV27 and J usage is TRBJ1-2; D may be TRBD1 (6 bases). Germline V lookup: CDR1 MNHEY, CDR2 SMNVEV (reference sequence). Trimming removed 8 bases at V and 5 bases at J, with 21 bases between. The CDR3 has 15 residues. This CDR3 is CASSLLLGRGYGYTF. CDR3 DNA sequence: TGTGCCAGCTCACTCCTCTTGGGCAGGGGTTATGGCTACACCTTC.

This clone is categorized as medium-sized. The chain's CDR3 is CASSPRLAGPYNEQFF. The CDR3 DNA sequence: TGTGCCAGCAGCCCTAGACTAGCGGGGCCCTACAATGAGCAGTTCTTC. V gene TRBV14 combines with J gene TRBJ2-1; 11 bases align to TRBD2. V shed 4 bases, J shed 2 bases, and the junction held 4 bases outside the gene matches. Germline V gene data show CDR1 as SGHDN and CDR2 as FVKESK. CDR3 length: 16 amino acids.

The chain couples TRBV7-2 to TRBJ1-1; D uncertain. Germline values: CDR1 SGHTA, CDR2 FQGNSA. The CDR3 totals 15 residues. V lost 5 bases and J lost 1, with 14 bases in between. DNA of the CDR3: TGTGCCAGCAGCCGCCTTTCACAAGGGAACACTGAAGCTTTCTTT. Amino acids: CASSRLSQGNTEAFF.

The CDR3 nucleotides are TGTGCCAGCAGCTTAGGTGGGGGGATGAACGAGCAGTACTTC. As protein: CASSLGGGMNEQYF. The chain couples TRBV7-7 to TRBJ2-7; D is possibly TRBD2 (6 bases). The CDR3 contains 14 residues. CDR1 and CDR2 (germline): SSHAT, FNYEAQ (reference sequence). With 1 base removed from V and 5 bases from J, the gap between germline ends came to 12 bases.

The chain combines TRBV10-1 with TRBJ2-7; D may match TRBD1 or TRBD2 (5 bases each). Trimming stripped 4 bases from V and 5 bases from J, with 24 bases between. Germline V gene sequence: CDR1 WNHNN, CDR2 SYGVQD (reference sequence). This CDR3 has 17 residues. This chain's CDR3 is CASSAGPQERVNDEQYF. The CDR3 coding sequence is TGCGCCAGCAGTGCGGGGCCACAGGAGCGCGTTAATGACGAGCAGTACTTC.

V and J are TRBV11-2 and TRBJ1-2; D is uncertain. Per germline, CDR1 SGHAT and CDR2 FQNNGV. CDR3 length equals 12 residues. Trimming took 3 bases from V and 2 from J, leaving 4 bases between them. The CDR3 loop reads CASSFENYGYTF. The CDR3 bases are TGTGCCAGCAGCTTTGAAAACTATGGCTACACCTTC. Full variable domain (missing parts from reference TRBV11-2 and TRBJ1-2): EAGVAQSPRYKIIEKRQSVAFWCNPISGHATLYWYQQILGQGPKLLIQFQNNGVVDDSQLPKDRFSAERLKGVDSTLKIQPAKLEDSAVYLCASSFENYGYTFGSGTRLTVV.